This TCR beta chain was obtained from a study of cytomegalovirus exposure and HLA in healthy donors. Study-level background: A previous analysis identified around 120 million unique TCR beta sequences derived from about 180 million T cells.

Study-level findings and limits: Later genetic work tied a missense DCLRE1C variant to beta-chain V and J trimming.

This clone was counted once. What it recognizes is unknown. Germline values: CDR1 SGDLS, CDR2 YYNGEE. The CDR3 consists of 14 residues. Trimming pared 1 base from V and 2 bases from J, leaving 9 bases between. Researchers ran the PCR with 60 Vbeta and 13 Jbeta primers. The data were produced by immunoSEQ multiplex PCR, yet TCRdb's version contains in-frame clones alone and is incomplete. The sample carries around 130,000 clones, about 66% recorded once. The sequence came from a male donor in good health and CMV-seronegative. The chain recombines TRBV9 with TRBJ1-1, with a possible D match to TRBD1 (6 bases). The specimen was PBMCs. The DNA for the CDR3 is TGTGCCAGCAGCGTACAGGGGAGCAACACTGAAGCTTTCTTT. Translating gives CASSVQGSNTEAFF.